Shown below are 13 T cell receptor beta chains from a single sample sequenced in a study of blood T cell repertoires in COVID-19. Clones were sequenced by immunoSEQ multiplex PCR, and TCRdb holds only the in-frame ones, with some missing. The data contain around 480,000 clones, approximately 90% of them singletons. The specimen was PBMCs or T cells enriched from blood (not recorded which). The receptor source for this set is a woman under 30 who had recovered from COVID-19.

This rearrangement joins TRBV30 to TRBJ2-7, with no clear D. The CDR3 is 13 amino acids. CDR1 is GTSNPN, CDR2 SVGIG, per germline (reference sequence). Trimming took off 0 bases at V and 2 bases at J, with 8 bases between the two ends. CDR3 DNA sequence: TGTGCCTGGAGTGTAGGAGCAACCTACGAGCAGTACTTC. Its protein product is CAWSVGATYEQYF.

The chain couples TRBV23-1 to TRBJ1-1; maybe TRBD1 (6 bases). TRBV23-1 counts as an open reading frame of uncertain function. Trimming stripped 4 bases from V and 7 bases from J, with 16 bases between. The CDR3 is 14 residues long. CDR3 loop: CASSRIESGVEAFF. Here the CDR3 DNA reads TGCGCCAGCAGTCGGATTGAGTCAGGGGTTGAAGCTTTCTTT.

The rearrangement links TRBV6-5 to TRBJ2-6; no clear D. The CDR3 sequence is 14 residues long. Trimming removed 6 bases at V and 3 bases at J, with 9 bases between. Germline V gives CDR1 MNHEY, CDR2 SVGAGI. DNA of the CDR3: TGTGCCAGCAGGAGAGGCGGTGGGGCCAACGTCCTGACTTTC. Translated: CASRRGGGANVLTF.

This chain joins TRBV27 and TRBJ1-1; the D gene is possibly TRBD1 (6 bases). V was clipped by 11 bases and J by 4 bases, with 11 bases between them. Germline V gene sequence: CDR1 MNHEY, CDR2 SMNVEV (reference sequence). CDR3 length: 11 amino acids. Here the CDR3 DNA reads TGTGCCTCTGGACAGATCACTGAAGCTTTCTTT. Translating gives CASGQITEAFF.

The rearrangement links TRBV21-1 to TRBJ1-1; the table's TRBD1 call for D was not verified on the DNA. TRBV21-1 is labeled a pseudogene. This CDR3 has 15 amino acids. CDR3 amino acids: CASSLRTGGPTEAFF. In DNA, the CDR3 is TGTGCCAGCAGCCTCCGGACAGGGGGGCCCACTGAAGCTTTCTTT.

This chain uses TRBV30 with TRBJ1-1, with D tentatively TRBD1 (5 bases). CDR1 and CDR2 from the germline V gene are GTSNPN and SVGIG (reference sequence). The CDR3 consists of 15 residues. The V gene lost 4 bases and the J gene lost 4 bases, with 19 bases spanning the gap. The CDR3 reads CAWTLRRGGSTEAFF. Here the CDR3 DNA reads TGTGCCTGGACTCTAAGGCGGGGGGGAAGCACTGAAGCTTTCTTT.

This sequence joins TRBV18 and TRBJ1-2; TRBD1 matches at 7 bases. V shed 1 base and J 4 bases; nucleotides not matched to a gene: 6. The CDR3 has 15 amino acids. The germline gives CDR1 KGHSH, CDR2 LQKENI. CDR3 sequence (DNA): TGTGCCAGCTCACCACTAGACAGGGCGATCTATGGCTACACCTTC. Translation gives CASSPLDRAIYGYTF. Based on the CDR3 plus reference TRBV18 and TRBJ1-2, the full variable domain is NAGVMQNPRHLVRRRGQEARLRCSPMKGHSHVYWYRQLPEEGLKFMVYLQKENIIDESGMPKERFSAEFPKEGPSILRIQQVVRGDSAAYFCASSPLDRAIYGYTFGSGTRLTVV.

The chain employs TRBV5-6 and TRBJ2-7, with 8 bases lining up with TRBD1. CDR1 and CDR2 (germline): SGHDT, YYEEEE. CDR3 length: 14 residues. With V trimmed by 4 bases and J by 2 bases, 5 bases remained unmatched. The CDR3 DNA sequence: TGTGCCAGCAGCCCCGGGACAGGCCCCTACGAGCAGTACTTC. It yields the protein CASSPGTGPYEQYF.

The chain employs TRBV2 and TRBJ1-2, with D maybe TRBD1 (6 bases). The CDR3 runs 14 residues. Germline V lookup: CDR1 SNHLY, CDR2 FYNNEI. The V gene lost 6 bases and the J gene lost 2 bases, with 13 bases spanning the gap. CDR3 bases: TGTGCCAGCAGGGGTCCCGACAGGAACTATGGCTACACCTTC. Residues: CASRGPDRNYGYTF.

The chain uses TRBV5-4 and TRBJ2-5; D gene uncertain. Germline V gene data show CDR1 as SGHNT and CDR2 as YYREEE (reference sequence). Trimming pared 1 base from V and 3 bases from J, leaving 16 bases between. The CDR3 is made up of 16 amino acids. CDR3 sequence reads: CASSLLGGGVEETQYF. CDR3 bases: TGTGCCAGCAGCTTGCTCGGCGGTGGCGTCGAAGAGACCCAGTACTTC.

This clone was seen only once. The rearrangement links TRBV5-1 to TRBJ1-2; D might be TRBD1 (6 bases). The CDR3 has 11 residues. Germline CDR1 and CDR2: SGHRS and YFSETQ. Trimming shortened V by 5 bases and J by 13 bases, and 15 bases separated the two germline ends. The CDR3 DNA is TGCGCCAGCAGTACTAACAGGGTAACCACCTTC. It yields the protein CASSTNRVTTF. Together with reference TRBV5-1 and TRBJ1-2, the CDR3 gives the full variable domain: KAGVTQTPRYLIKTRGQQVTLSCSPISGHRSVSWYQQTPGQGLQFLFEYFSETQRNKGNFPGRFSGRQFSNSRSEMNVSTLELGDSALYLCASSTNRVTTFGSGTRLTVV.

The V gene is TRBV6-5, the J gene TRBJ1-3; D remains unclear. The germline gives CDR1 MNHEY, CDR2 SVGAGI. Trimming left V 7 bases short and J 4 bases short, with 11 bases between. The CDR3 runs 13 residues. CDR3 loop: CASKAPGGNTIYF. DNA of the CDR3: TGTGCCAGCAAAGCCCCGGGGGGAAACACCATATATTTT.

The chain carries TRBV4-1 and TRBJ1-1; maybe TRBD1 (5 bases). V shed 1 base and J shed 2 bases, with 17 bases lying between them. Per germline, CDR1 MGHRA and CDR2 YSYEKL. This CDR3 region has 17 residues. The chain's CDR3 is CASSQGSGGLINTEAFF. The CDR3 nucleotides read TGCGCCAGCAGCCAAGGATCGGGGGGACTCATAAACACTGAAGCTTTCTTT.